This T cell receptor (beta chain) was sequenced in a study of blood T cells in healthy people across ages. The germline V and J ends were trimmed by 7 bases and 5 bases, with 14 bases remaining between them. CDR1 and CDR2 from the germline V gene are MDHEN and SYDVKM. This CDR3 region has 13 residues. Study-wide findings and caveats: Diversity of TCR beta per million T cells declined in a roughly linear way with age.

Concerning this clonotype: Its antigen is unidentified.

For the second PCR, which ran for roughly 6 to 12 cycles, a sample-barcoded 5' primer and a J-beta primer mix were used. TCRdb independently ran MiXCR on the 5' RACE reads; one entry per CDR3 protein. Of about 800,000 distinct CDR3 sequences listed, 20% to 30% are singletons. This same sample was also part of a study on T cells of mothers and their children. As that study records: The donor cohort consisted of three healthy Caucasian mothers and their six children. Sample barcodes plus 2-4 random nucleotides came from the M1S primer. In related and unrelated pairs alike, thymic selection shapes TCR recombination output, with inherited differences minor.

This rearrangement joins TRBV28 to TRBJ2-5; D ambiguous. The receptor comes from a boy between 5 and 17 years old in good health. Material: blood. As DNA, the CDR3 is TGTGCCAGCACCGCCAGGTTGTTGGAGACCCAGTACTTC. This sequence encodes CASTARLLETQYF.